The rows below give T cell receptor beta chains drawn from one sample of a study of blood T cell repertoires in COVID-19. Sequenced by immunoSEQ multiplex PCR; TCRdb stores in-frame clones only, minus some. This sample has about 230,000 clones, with 81% found just once. Sequencing used peripheral blood. Every receptor here comes from a woman older than 75 with COVID-19, enrolled during active disease. Each CDR3 is given with its conserved first and last residue. The order of the fields is clone size, J gene, V gene, D gene, CDR3 DNA, CDR3 protein. D genes are given only for firm matches. A row's size may be missing; if present it is once, few, many or a size class.

few TRBJ2-7 TRBV7-9 NA TGTGCCAGCAGCCAAGCAAGCTCCTACGAGCAGTACTTC CASSQASSYEQYF
NA TRBJ2-7 TRBV28 TRBD2 TGTGCCAGCAGTTTTTACCAACTAGCGGCCCCCTACGAGCAGTACTTC CASSFYQLAAPYEQYF
NA TRBJ2-7 TRBV9 TRBD1 TGTGCCAGCAGCGCGACAGGGGCCTACGAGCAGTACTTC CASSATGAYEQYF
NA TRBJ1-2 TRBV11-2 NA TGTGCCAGCAGCCAAACAGGCCTACGGGGCTACACCTTC CASSQTGLRGYTF
NA TRBJ2-5 TRBV28 TRBD1 TGTGCCAGCAGTTTAGTCCTCCCGGGACAGCAAGAGACCCAGTACTTC CASSLVLPGQQETQYF
NA TRBJ1-4 TRBV7-9 NA TGTGCCAGCAGCCTGGGGCAGGGAGGCGAAAAACTGTTTTTT CASSLGQGGEKLFF
NA TRBJ1-1 TRBV6-2/TRBV6-3 NA TGTGCCAGCAGTCCCCAGGGGTCCACTGAAGCTTTCTTT CASSPQGSTEAFF
few TRBJ1-5 TRBV6-6 NA TGTGCCAGCAACAGGTTAAGCAATCAGCCCCAGCATTTT CASNRLSNQPQHF
NA TRBJ2-3 TRBV7-9 NA TGTGCCACCACCCCCGACACTAGCACAGATACGCAGTATTTT CATTPDTSTDTQYF
NA TRBJ1-1 TRBV3-1/TRBV3-2 NA TGTGCCAGCAGCCGGGCCGTTGAAGCTTTCTTT CASSRAVEAFF
NA TRBJ1-4 TRBV6-5 NA TGTGCCAGCAGAATTTTCCATGCAACTAATGAAAAACTGTTTTTT CASRIFHATNEKLFF
NA TRBJ2-3 TRBV2 TRBD2 TGTGCCACCCTGCGGGAGCGTTCTGCAGATACGCAGTATTTT CATLRERSADTQYF
once TRBJ1-1 TRBV6-1 TRBD1 TGTGCCAGCAGTTTCGGGACAGGGGGCCTGACTGAAGCTTTCTTT CASSFGTGGLTEAFF
NA TRBJ1-2 TRBV19 NA TGTGCCAGTAGTAACACAGGGCGAAGGGATGGCTACACCTTC CASSNTGRRDGYTF
NA TRBJ1-5 TRBV19 TRBD1 TGTGCCAGTAGTATAGGACAGGGCTTGGGCAATCAGCCCCAGCATTTT CASSIGQGLGNQPQHF
NA TRBJ2-7 TRBV7-8 NA TGTGCCAGCAGCTTACCGGACAGAAGCTCCTACGAGCAGTACTTC CASSLPDRSSYEQYF
NA TRBJ2-1 TRBV6-5 TRBD2 TGTGCCAGCAGTCACCGACTAGCGGGGTCCAATGAGCAGTTCTTC CASSHRLAGSNEQFF
NA TRBJ2-2 TRBV18 NA TGTGCCAGCTCCCCGAGGGACTTGGACACCGGGGAGCTGTTTTTT CASSPRDLDTGELFF
NA TRBJ2-2 TRBV4-2 TRBD1 TGTGCCAGCAGCCAAGGACAGGGGAACGGGGAGCTGTTTTTT CASSQGQGNGELFF
few TRBJ1-5 TRBV27 NA TGTGCCAGCAGCTTTTCCGGAGGTCAGCCCCAGCATTTT CASSFSGGQPQHF
NA TRBJ1-2 TRBV4-1 NA TGCGCCAGCAGCCAAGGCGGGGCAGGGACCTATTATGGCTACACCTTC CASSQGGAGTYYGYTF
NA TRBJ1-1 TRBV5-1 NA TGCGCCAGCAGCTTGACCTCGGGGGGGAACACTGAAGCTTTCTTT CASSLTSGGNTEAFF
once TRBJ1-2 TRBV5-1 NA TGCGCCAGCAGCTTGGAGGCGCCAGGCTATGGCTACACCTTC CASSLEAPGYGYTF
NA TRBJ1-3 TRBV5-1 TRBD1 TGCGCCAGCAGCTTGGCGTGGGACAGGGCTTTGGGTTCTGGAAACACCATATATTTT CASSLAWDRALGSGNTIYF
NA TRBJ2-7 TRBV18 TRBD2 TGTGCCAGCTCACCAGGGGGAGGGGCCGAGCAGTACTTC CASSPGGGAEQYF
NA TRBJ1-2 TRBV18 TRBD1 TGTGCCAGCTCACCAGGGACAGGGGAGATGGGTGGCTACACCTTC CASSPGTGEMGGYTF
NA TRBJ2-7 TRBV3-1/TRBV3-2 TRBD1 TGTGCCAGCAGCCGCGGCGGACAGGGTCAATACGAGCAGTACTTC CASSRGGQGQYEQYF
NA TRBJ2-5 TRBV5-4 NA TGTGCCAGCAGAGTACAGGGCTCGGAAACCCAGTACTTC CASRVQGSETQYF
few TRBJ1-1 TRBV11-1 NA TGTGCCAGCAGCTTAGTTGGGCTCCGAAGCACTGAAGCTTTCTTT CASSLVGLRSTEAFF
NA TRBJ2-1 TRBV4-1 NA TGCGCCAGCAGCCAAGAAGGGACTCGGAATGAGCAGTTCTTC CASSQEGTRNEQFF
NA TRBJ1-1 TRBV14 TRBD1 TGTGCCAGCAGCCAAAGAAAGACAGGGGCCACTGAAGCTTTCTTT CASSQRKTGATEAFF
NA TRBJ2-2 TRBV14 TRBD1 TGTGCCAGCGGGACAGTGAACACCGGGGAGCTGTTTTTT CASGTVNTGELFF
NA TRBJ1-6 TRBV7-2 TRBD1 TGTGCCAGCAGCCCCCGACAGGGGAATTCACCCCTCCACTTT CASSPRQGNSPLHF
NA TRBJ2-7 TRBV5-4 NA TGTGCCAGCAGCTTGGATCCCAGGCCGAGCTCCTACGAGCAGTACTTC CASSLDPRPSSYEQYF
NA TRBJ2-1 TRBV4-2 NA TGTGCCAGCAGCCAAGATTTGTGGGGGGGCAATAATGAGCAGTTCTTC CASSQDLWGGNNEQFF
NA TRBJ2-3 TRBV9 TRBD2 TGTGCCAGCAGCGTAGTGGCGGGAGGTGGCACAGATACGCAGTATTTT CASSVVAGGGTDTQYF
once TRBJ2-5 TRBV23-1 NA TGCGCCAGCAGTCAATGCGAGGACACCGTGTACTTC CASSQCEDTVYF
NA TRBJ2-1 TRBV6-5 TRBD1 TGTGCCAGCAGTACAGGGGGCAGAGGGCAGTTCTTC CASSTGGRGQFF
NA TRBJ1-2 TRBV18 NA TGTGCCAGCTCACTCAGGGGCGATGGCTACACCTTC CASSLRGDGYTF
NA TRBJ2-6 TRBV6-5 TRBD1 TGTGCCTGTCGGACAGGGGGCTCTGGGGCCAACGTCCTGACTTTC CACRTGGSGANVLTF
NA TRBJ2-7 TRBV7-3 TRBD1 TGTGCCAGCAGCTTAACCGGTAGGGGGCCCTACGAGCAGTACTTC CASSLTGRGPYEQYF
NA TRBJ2-3 TRBV11-2 TRBD2 TGTGCCAGCAGCAGGACTAGTACAGATACGCAGTATTTT CASSRTSTDTQYF
NA TRBJ2-3 TRBV3-1/TRBV3-2 NA TGTGCCAGCAGCGCTAGGGGGTATAACACAGATACGCAGTATTTT CASSARGYNTDTQYF
NA TRBJ1-3 TRBV11-2 TRBD1 TGTGCCAGCAGCCTGGGACAGGGTTACACCATATATTTT CASSLGQGYTIYF
once TRBJ2-1 TRBV5-4 TRBD2 TGTGCCAGCAGCTTGCGTCTAGCGGGATACAATGAGCAGTTCTTC CASSLRLAGYNEQFF
NA TRBJ2-1 TRBV7-3 NA TGTGCCAGCAGCTTAAGTGCGGACAATGAGCAGTTCTTC CASSLSADNEQFF
once TRBJ1-5 TRBV28 TRBD1 TGTGCCAGCAGAGGACAGGGGCCAAGCAATCAGCCCCAGCATTTT CASRGQGPSNQPQHF
once TRBJ2-7 TRBV28 NA TGTGCCAGCAGTTCTACTGGGACAAGCCTCACCTACGAGCAGTACTTC CASSSTGTSLTYEQYF